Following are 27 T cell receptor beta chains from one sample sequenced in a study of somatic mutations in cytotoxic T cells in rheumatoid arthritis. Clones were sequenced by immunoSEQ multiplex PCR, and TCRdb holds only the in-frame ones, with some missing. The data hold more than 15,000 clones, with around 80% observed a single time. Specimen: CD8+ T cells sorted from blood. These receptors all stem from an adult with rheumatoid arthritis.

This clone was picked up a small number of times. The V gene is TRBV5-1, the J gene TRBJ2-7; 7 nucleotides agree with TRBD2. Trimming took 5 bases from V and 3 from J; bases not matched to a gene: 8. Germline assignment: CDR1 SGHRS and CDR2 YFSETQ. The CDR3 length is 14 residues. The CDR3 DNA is TGCGCCAGCAGGGCTGGACTAGGCGTCTACGAGCAGTACTTC. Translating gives CASRAGLGVYEQYF.

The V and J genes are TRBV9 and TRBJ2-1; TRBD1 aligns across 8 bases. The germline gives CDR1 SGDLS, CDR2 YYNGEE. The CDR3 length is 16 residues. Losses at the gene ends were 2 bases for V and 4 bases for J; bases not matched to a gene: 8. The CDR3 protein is CASSVSGTGVYNEQFF. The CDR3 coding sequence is TGTGCCAGCAGCGTGTCCGGGACAGGAGTATACAATGAGCAGTTCTTC.

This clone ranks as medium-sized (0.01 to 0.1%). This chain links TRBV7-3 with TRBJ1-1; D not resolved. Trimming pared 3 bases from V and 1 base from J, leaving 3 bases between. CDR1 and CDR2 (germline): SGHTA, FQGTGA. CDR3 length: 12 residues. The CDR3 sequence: CASSFGNTEAFF. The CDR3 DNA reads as TGTGCCAGCAGCTTCGGGAACACTGAAGCTTTCTTT.

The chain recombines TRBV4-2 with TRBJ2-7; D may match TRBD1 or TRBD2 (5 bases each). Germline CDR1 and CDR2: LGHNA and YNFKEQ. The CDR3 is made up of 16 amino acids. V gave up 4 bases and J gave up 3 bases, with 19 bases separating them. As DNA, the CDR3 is TGTGCCAGCAGCCCAGAACACCGGGACGCCCGCTACGAGCAGTACTTC. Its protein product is CASSPEHRDARYEQYF.

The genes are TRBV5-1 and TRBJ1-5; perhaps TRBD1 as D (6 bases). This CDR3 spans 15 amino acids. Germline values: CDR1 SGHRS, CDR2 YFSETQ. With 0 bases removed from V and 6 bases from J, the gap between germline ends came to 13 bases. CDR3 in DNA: TGCGCCAGCAGCTTGGAAGCAGGGGTGGCTCAGCCCCAGCATTTT. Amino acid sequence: CASSLEAGVAQPQHF.

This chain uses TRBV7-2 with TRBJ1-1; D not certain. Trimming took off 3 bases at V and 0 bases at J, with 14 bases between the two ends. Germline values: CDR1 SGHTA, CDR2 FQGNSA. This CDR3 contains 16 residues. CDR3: CASSFPPWGLNTEAFF. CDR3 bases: TGTGCCAGCAGCTTCCCCCCGTGGGGTTTGAACACTGAAGCTTTCTTT.

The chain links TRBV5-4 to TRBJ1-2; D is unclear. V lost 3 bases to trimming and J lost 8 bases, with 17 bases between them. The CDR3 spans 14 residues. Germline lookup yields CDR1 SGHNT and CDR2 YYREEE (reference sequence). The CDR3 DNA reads TGTGCCAGCAGCTATGAAGGGCCCGGCGGGGGCTACACCTTC. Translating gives CASSYEGPGGGYTF.

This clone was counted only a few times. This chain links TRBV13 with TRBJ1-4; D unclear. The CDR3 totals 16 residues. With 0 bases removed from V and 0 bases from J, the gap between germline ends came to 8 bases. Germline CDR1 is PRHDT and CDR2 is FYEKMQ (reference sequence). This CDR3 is CASSLGRVATNEKLFF. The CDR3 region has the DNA TGTGCCAGCAGCTTAGGCCGGGTCGCAACTAATGAAAAACTGTTTTTT.

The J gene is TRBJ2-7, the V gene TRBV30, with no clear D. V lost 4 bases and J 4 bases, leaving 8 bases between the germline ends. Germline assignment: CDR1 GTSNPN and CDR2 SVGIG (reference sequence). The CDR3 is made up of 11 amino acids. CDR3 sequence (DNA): TGTGCCTGGATGTTCGGTTACGAGCAGTACTTC. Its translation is CAWMFGYEQYF.

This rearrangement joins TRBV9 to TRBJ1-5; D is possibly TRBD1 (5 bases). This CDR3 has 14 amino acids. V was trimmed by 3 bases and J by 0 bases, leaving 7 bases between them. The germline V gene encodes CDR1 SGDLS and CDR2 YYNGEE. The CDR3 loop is CASSETDSNQPQHF. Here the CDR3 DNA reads TGTGCCAGCAGCGAGACAGATAGCAATCAGCCCCAGCATTTT. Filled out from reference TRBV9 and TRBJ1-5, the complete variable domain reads DSGVTQTPKHLITATGQRVTLRCSPRSGDLSVYWYQQSLDQGLQFLIQYYNGEERAKGNILERFSAQQFPDLHSELNLSSLELGDSALYFCASSETDSNQPQHFGDGTRLSIL.

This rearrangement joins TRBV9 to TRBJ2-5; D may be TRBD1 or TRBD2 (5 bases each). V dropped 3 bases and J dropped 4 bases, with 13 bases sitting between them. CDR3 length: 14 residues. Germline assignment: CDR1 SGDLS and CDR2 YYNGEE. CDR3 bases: TGTGCCAGCAGCGCCTCCGGGACCTTAGAGACCCAGTACTTC. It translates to CASSASGTLETQYF.

The CDR3 protein is CSVVTGESNQPQHF. The CDR3 nucleotides are TGCAGCGTCGTGACTGGGGAAAGCAATCAGCCCCAGCATTTT. The chain recombines TRBV29-1 with TRBJ1-5; D gene ambiguous. Trimming shortened V by 6 bases and J by 1 base, and 13 bases separated the two germline ends. Germline V gives CDR1 SQVTM, CDR2 ANQGSEA. The CDR3 is 14 residues long. Variable domain in full (rest from reference TRBV29-1 and TRBJ1-5): SAVISQKPSRDICQRGTSLTIQCQVDSQVTMMFWYRQQPGQSLTLIATANQGSEATYESGFVIDKFPISRPNLTFSTLTVSNMSPEDSSIYLCSVVTGESNQPQHFGDGTRLSIL.

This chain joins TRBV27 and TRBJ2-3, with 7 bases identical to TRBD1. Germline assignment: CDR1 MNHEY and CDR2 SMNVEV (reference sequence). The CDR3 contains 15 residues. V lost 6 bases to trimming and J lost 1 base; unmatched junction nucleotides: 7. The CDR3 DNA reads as TGTGCCAGCAGGCCAGGGGGACGAGGCACAGATACGCAGTATTTT. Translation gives CASRPGGRGTDTQYF.

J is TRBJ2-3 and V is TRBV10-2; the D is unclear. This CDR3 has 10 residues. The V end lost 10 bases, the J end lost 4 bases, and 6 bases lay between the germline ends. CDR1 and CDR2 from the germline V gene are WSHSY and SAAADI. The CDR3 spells CAIEADTQYF. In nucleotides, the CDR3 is TGCGCCATCGAGGCAGATACGCAGTATTTT.

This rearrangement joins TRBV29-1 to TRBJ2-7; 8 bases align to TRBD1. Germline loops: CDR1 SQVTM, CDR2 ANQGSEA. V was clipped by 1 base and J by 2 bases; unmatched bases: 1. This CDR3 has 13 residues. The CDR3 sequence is CSVEVGQAYEQYF. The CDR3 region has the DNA TGCAGCGTTGAAGTGGGACAGGCCTACGAGCAGTACTTC.

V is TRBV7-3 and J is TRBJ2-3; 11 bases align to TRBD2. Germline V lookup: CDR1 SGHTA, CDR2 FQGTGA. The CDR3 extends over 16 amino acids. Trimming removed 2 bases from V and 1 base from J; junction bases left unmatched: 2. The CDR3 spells CASSLLAGGGTDTQYF. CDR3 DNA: TGTGCCAGCAGCTTACTAGCGGGGGGTGGCACAGATACGCAGTATTTT.

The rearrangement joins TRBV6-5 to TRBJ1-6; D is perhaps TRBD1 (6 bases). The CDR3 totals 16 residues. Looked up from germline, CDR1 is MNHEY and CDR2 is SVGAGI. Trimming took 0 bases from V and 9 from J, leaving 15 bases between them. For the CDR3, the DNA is TGTGCCAGCAGTTACTCGTATCGTGTCAGGGGTTCACCCCTCCACTTT. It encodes CASSYSYRVRGSPLHF.

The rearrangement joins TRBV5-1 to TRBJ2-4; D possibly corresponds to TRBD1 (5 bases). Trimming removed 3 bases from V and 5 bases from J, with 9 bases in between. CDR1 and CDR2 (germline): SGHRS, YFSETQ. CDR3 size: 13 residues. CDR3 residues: CASSSDKENIQYF. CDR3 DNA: TGCGCCAGCAGCTCGGACAAAGAAAACATTCAGTACTTC.

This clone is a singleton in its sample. CDR3 loop: CASSYERVSYGYTF. Here the CDR3 DNA reads TGTGCCAGCAGTTACGAACGGGTCAGCTATGGCTACACCTTC. The chain links TRBV6-5 to TRBJ1-2; D unclear. This CDR3 comprises 14 residues. The V gene's germline CDR1 is MNHEY and CDR2 SVGAGI. Trimming left V 2 bases short and J 4 bases short, with 11 bases between.

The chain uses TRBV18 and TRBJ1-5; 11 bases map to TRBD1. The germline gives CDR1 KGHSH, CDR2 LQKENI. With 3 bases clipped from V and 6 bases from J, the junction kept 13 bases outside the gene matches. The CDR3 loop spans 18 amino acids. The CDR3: CASSPRPGQGEGGQPQHF. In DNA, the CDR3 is TGTGCCAGCTCACCCCGGCCGGGACAGGGGGAGGGGGGTCAGCCCCAGCATTTT.

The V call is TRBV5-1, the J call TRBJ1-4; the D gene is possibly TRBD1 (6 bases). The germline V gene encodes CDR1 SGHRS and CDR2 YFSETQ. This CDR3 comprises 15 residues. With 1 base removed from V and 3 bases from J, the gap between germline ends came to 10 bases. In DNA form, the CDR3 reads TGCGCCAGCAGCTTGACAGGGCGCGCTAATGAAAAACTGTTTTTT. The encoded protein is CASSLTGRANEKLFF.

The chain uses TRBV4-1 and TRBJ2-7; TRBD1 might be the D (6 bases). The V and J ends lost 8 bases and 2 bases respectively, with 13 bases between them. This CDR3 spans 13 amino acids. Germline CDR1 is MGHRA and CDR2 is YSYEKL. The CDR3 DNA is TGCGCCAGCGCATCTTCAGGGGCCTACGAGCAGTACTTC. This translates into CASASSGAYEQYF.

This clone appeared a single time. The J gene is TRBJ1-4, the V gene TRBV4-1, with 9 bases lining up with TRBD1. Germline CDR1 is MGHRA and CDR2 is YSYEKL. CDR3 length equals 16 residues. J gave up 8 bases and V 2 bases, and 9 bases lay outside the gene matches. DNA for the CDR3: TGCGCCAGCAGCCAATCACCCGGGACAGGGTACGAAAAACTGTTTTTT. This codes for CASSQSPGTGYEKLFF.

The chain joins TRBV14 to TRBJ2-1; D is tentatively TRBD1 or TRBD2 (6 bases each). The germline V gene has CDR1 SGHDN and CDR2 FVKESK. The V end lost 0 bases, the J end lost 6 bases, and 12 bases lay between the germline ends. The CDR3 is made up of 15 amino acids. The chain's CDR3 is CASSQDIGGPNEQFF. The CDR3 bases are TGTGCCAGCAGCCAAGACATTGGGGGGCCCAATGAGCAGTTCTTC.

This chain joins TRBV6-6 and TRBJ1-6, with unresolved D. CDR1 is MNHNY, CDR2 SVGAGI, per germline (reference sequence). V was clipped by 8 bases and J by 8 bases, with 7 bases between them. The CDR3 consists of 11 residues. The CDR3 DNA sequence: TGTGCCAGCGGACCAGATTCACCCCTCCACTTT. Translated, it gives CASGPDSPLHF.

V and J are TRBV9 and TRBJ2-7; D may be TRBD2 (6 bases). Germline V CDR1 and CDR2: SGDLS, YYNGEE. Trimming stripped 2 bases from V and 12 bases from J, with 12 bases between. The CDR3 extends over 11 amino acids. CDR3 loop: CASSVGTALYF. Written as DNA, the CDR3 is TGTGCCAGCAGCGTGGGGACTGCGCTGTACTTC.

CDR3 sequence reads: CASSFGGGMEPQHF. CDR3 DNA: TGCGCCAGCAGCTTTGGGGGGGGGATGGAGCCCCAGCATTTT. V and J are TRBV5-1 and TRBJ1-5; the D gene is possibly TRBD1 (5 bases). Germline lookup yields CDR1 SGHRS and CDR2 YFSETQ. Trimming cost V 2 bases and J 8 bases, with 14 bases left between them. The CDR3 extends over 14 amino acids.